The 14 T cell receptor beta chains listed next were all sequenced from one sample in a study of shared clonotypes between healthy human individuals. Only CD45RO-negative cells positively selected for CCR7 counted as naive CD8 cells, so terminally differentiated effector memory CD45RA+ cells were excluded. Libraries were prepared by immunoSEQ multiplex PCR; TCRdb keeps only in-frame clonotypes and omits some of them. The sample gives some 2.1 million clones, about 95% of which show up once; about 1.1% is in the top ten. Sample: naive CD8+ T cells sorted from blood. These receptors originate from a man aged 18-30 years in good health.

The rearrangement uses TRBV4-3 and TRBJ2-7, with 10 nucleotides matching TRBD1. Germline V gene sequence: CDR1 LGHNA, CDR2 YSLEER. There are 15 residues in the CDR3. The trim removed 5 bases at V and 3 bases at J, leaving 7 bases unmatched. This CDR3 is CASSGGTGVIYEQYF. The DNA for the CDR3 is TGCGCCAGCAGCGGCGGGACAGGGGTTATCTACGAGCAGTACTTC.

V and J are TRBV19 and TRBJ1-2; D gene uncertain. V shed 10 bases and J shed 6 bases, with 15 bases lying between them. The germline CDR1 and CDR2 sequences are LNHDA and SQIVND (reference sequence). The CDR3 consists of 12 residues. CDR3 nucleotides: TGTGCCACCCGAGGTATCGACCATGGCTACACCTTC. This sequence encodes CATRGIDHGYTF.

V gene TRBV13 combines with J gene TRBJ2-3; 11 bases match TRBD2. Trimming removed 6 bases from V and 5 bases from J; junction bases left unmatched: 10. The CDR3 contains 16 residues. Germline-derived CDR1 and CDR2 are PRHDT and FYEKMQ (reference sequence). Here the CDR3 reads CASSFSLAGVGDTQYF. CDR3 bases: TGTGCCAGCAGTTTCTCACTAGCGGGAGTAGGAGATACGCAGTATTTT.

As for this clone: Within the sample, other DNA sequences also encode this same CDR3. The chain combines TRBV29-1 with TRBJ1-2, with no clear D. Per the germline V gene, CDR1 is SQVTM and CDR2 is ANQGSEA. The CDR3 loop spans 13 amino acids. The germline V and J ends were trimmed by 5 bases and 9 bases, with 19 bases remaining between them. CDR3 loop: CSVNIGDRESYTF. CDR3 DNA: TGCAGCGTTAACATCGGGGATCGCGAAAGCTACACCTTC.

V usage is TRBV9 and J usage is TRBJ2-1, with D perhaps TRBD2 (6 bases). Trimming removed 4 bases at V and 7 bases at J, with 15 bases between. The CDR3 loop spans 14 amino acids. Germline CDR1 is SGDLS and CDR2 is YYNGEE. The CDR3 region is CASSPSGTYNEQFF. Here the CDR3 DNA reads TGTGCCAGCAGCCCCTCCGGGACTTATAATGAGCAGTTCTTC.

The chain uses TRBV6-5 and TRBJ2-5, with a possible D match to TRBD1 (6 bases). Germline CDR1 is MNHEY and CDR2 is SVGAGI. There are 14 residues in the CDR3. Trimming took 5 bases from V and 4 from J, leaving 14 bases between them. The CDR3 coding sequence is TGTGCCAGCAGTATCGGCCCCAGGGGAGAGACCCAGTACTTC. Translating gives CASSIGPRGETQYF.

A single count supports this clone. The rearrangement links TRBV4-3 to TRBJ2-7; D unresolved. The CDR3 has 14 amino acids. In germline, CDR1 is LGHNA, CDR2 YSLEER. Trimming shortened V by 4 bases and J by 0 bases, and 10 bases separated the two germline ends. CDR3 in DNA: TGCGCCAGCAGCCCGGAGCTCAGCTCCTACGAGCAGTACTTC. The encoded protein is CASSPELSSYEQYF.

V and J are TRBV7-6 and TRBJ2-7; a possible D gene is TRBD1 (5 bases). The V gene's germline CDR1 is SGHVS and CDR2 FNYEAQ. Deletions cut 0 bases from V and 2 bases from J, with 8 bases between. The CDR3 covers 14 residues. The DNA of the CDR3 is TGTGCCAGCAGCTTAGCTGGGGCGGCCTACGAGCAGTACTTC. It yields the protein CASSLAGAAYEQYF.

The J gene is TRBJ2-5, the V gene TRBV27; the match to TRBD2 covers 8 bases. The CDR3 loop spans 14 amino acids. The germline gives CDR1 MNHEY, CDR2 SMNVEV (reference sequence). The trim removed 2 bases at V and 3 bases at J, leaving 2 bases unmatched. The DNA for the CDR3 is TGTGCCAGCAGTTTAACGGGGGGGAAAGAGACCCAGTACTTC. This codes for CASSLTGGKETQYF.

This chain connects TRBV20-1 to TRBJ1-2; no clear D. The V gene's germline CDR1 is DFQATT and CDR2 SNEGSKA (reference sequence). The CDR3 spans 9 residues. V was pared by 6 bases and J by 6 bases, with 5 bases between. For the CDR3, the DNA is TGCAGTGCCGTAGATGGCTACACCTTC. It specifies CSAVDGYTF.

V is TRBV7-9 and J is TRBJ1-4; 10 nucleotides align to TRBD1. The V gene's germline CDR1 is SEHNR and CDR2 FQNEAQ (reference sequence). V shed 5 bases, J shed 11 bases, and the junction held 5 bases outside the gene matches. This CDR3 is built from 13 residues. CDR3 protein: CASSLGTGVKLFF. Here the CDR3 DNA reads TGTGCCAGCAGCCTAGGGACAGGGGTGAAACTGTTTTTT.

The CDR3 loop is CASSPTGTEVYEQYF. CDR3 sequence (DNA): TGTGCCAGCAGTCCAACCGGGACGGAAGTCTACGAGCAGTACTTC. The V and J genes are TRBV28 and TRBJ2-7, with D possibly being TRBD1 or TRBD2 (5 bases each). The CDR3 has 15 residues. CDR1 is MDHEN, CDR2 SYDVKM, per germline. V lost 5 bases, J lost 3 bases, and 17 bases lay in between.

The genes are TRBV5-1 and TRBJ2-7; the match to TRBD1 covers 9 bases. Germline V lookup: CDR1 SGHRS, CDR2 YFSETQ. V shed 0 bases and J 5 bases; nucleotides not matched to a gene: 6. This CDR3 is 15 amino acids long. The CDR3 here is CASSLAGTGYDEQYF. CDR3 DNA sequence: TGCGCCAGCAGCTTGGCCGGGACAGGGTACGACGAGCAGTACTTC.

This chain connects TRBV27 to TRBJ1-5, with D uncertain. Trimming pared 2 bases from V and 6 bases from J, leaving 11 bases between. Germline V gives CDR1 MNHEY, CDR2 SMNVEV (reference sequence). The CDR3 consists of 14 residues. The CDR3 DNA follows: TGTGCCAGCAGTTTAACTCCGTCGGGTCAGCCCCAGCATTTT. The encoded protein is CASSLTPSGQPQHF.